This T cell receptor (beta chain) stems from a study of blood T cell repertoires in COVID-19. As originally analysed: Reference gene primer amplification in the assay estimated nucleated cell counts. Assay: immunoSEQ multiplex PCR; the TCRdb copy retains only in-frame clones and omits some. V, J and clone size are taken as reported in that table, and D and trimming were inferred from the DNA itself. The sample carries about 200,000 clones, about 83% recorded once. Looked up from germline, CDR1 is SGDLS and CDR2 is YYNGEE. This CDR3 spans 14 amino acids. V dropped 4 bases and J dropped 4; count of bases not matched to a gene: 7.

The specimen sequenced was peripheral blood. This clonotype originated in a man between 60 and 75 years old who had recovered from COVID-19. This chain uses TRBV9 with TRBJ2-7, with 8 bases that match TRBD2. Here the CDR3 reads CASSFYTGGYEQYF. The CDR3 region has the DNA TGTGCCAGCAGCTTCTACACGGGGGGGTACGAGCAGTACTTC.